One TCR beta chain is described in this entry. The record originates from a study of blood T cell repertoires in COVID-19. Study as a whole: COVID-19 samples from acute and convalescent phases originated in the United States, Italy and Spain. T cells, B-cell-depleted T cells, or PBMCs supplied cDNA or gDNA.

CDR1 is MNHEY and CDR2 is SVGAGI in the germline V gene. V was pared by 8 bases and J by 3 bases, with 6 bases of the junction left unmatched. CDR3 length: 14 residues. In the original analysis: Nucleated cell number was recorded as an estimate derived from reference gene primer amplification. Profiling relied on immunoSEQ multiplex PCR, and the TCRdb table lists in-frame clones only, not all of them. That table gives V, J and clone size, and the DNA gave D and trimming. The sample holds roughly 65,000 clones, approximately 86% seen once. This sequence joins TRBV6-5 and TRBJ1-5; the match to TRBD1 covers 8 bases. Sequenced sample: peripheral blood. The sequence derives from a man between 50 and 59 years old with acute or convalescent COVID-19. The chain's CDR3 is CASRTGSNNQPQHF. For the CDR3, the DNA is TGTGCCAGCCGGACAGGGAGTAACAATCAGCCCCAGCATTTT.